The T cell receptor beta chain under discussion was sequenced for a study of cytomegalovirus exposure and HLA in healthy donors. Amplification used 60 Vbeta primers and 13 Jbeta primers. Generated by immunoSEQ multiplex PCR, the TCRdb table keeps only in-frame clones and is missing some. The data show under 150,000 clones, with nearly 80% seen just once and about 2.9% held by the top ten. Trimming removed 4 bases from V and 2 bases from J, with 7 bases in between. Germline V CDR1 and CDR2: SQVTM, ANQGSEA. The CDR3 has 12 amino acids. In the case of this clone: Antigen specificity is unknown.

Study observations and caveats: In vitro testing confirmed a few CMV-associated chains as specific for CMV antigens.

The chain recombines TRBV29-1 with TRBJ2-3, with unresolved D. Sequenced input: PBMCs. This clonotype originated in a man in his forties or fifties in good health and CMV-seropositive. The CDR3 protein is CSVGQNTDTQYF. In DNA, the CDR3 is TGCAGCGTTGGGCAGAACACAGATACGCAGTATTTT.